A selection of T cell receptor beta chains follows, all from one sample in a study of cytomegalovirus exposure and HLA in healthy donors. The protocol was immunoSEQ multiplex PCR, while the TCRdb copy is restricted to in-frame clones and leaves out a portion. The sample carries approximately 61,000 clones, approximately 80% recorded once. The sequencing input was PBMCs. These TCRs come from a man between 18 and 35 years old in good health and CMV-seropositive. CDR3s include the opening cysteine and the closing phenylalanine or tryptophan. The D gene is left open where the match is weak. Clone size is given for some rows only: seen once, a few or many times, or a class if the clone is expanded.

d_call clone_size j_call v_call cdr3_aa cdr3_nt
. . TRBJ2-7 TRBV29-1 CSAGQTIYEQYF TGCAGCGCAGGACAGACTATATACGAGCAGTACTTC
TRBD1 . TRBJ1-2 TRBV4-2 CASGDTGGYGYTF TGTGCCAGCGGAGATACAGGGGGATATGGCTACACCTTC
TRBD1 . TRBJ1-6 TRBV2 CASRQEGASNNSPLHF TGTGCCAGCAGGCAAGAGGGGGCCAGTAATAATTCACCCCTCCACTTT
. . TRBJ2-5 TRBV7-2 CASSLAEETQYF TGTGCCAGCAGCTTAGCGGAGGAGACCCAGTACTTC
TRBD2 . TRBJ2-5 TRBV10-3 CAIRPSGGQETQYF TGTGCCATCAGACCTAGCGGGGGGCAGGAGACCCAGTACTTC
. . TRBJ1-4 TRBV30 CAWIPDEGEKLFF TGTGCCTGGATACCGGATGAGGGTGAAAAACTGTTTTTT
TRBD2 . TRBJ2-1 TRBV29-1 CSAWTSGSYNEQFF TGCAGCGCTTGGACTAGCGGCTCCTACAATGAGCAGTTCTTC
. . TRBJ1-5 TRBV7-6 CASSSQEGQPQHF TGTGCCAGCAGCTCCCAGGAGGGCCAGCCCCAGCATTTT
. few TRBJ1-1 TRBV7-2 CASSPGPNTEAFF TGTGCCAGCAGTCCCGGTCCGAACACTGAAGCTTTCTTT
. few TRBJ1-1 TRBV13 CASSQGTEAFF TGTGCCAGCAGCCAGGGGACAGAAGCTTTCTTT
TRBD1 . TRBJ1-5 TRBV6-5 CASSRTGGGGQPQHF TGTGCCAGCAGTCGGACAGGGGGCGGCGGTCAGCCCCAGCATTTT